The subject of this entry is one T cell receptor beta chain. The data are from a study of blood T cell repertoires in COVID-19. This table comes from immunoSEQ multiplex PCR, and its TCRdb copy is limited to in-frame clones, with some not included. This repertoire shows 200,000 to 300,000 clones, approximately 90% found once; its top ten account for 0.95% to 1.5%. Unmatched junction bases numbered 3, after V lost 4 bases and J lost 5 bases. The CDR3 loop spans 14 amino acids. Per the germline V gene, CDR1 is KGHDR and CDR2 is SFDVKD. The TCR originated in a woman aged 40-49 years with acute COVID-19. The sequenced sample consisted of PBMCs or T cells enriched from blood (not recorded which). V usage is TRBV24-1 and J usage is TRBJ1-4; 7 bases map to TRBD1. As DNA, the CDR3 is TGTGCCACCAGTGACACAGGGGAGAATGAAAAACTGTTTTTT. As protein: CATSDTGENEKLFF.